This T cell receptor beta chain was identified in a study of shared clonotypes between healthy human individuals. The CDR3 extends over 15 amino acids. Germline trimming cut 4 bases from V and 2 bases from J; bases unmatched to any gene: 6. Germline V gene sequence: CDR1 WSHSY, CDR2 SAAADI. Study conclusions and caveats: The genetic and exposure-history diversity represented was limited by few donors. Several donors shared 5% to 5.5% of their naive CD4 clonotypes.

The authors divided CD4+ cells into CD45RA+ naive and CD45RA-negative memory subsets. Concerning this clone: The target antigen is unknown.

The sorted-subset replicate PCRs were given around 190 ng DNA, which is 31,000 or so T cell genomes. Profiling relied on immunoSEQ multiplex PCR, and the TCRdb table lists in-frame clones only, not all of them. The sample shows around 330,000 clones, around 74% of them seen only once. Input material: memory CD4+ T cells sorted from blood. Subset here: CD45RA-negative fraction. The V gene is TRBV10-2, the J gene TRBJ2-3, with 7 bases lining up with TRBD1. This receptor was obtained from a man younger than 45 in good health. CDR3 residues: CASSVGTGATDTQYF. DNA of the CDR3: TGCGCCAGCAGTGTGGGAACAGGGGCCACAGATACGCAGTATTTT.